The 10 T cell receptor beta chains given below trace back to one sample, sequenced in a study of blood T cells in healthy people across ages. Through a sample-barcoded 5' primer and a J-beta primer mix, a second PCR was run for roughly 6 to 12 cycles. TCRdb re-derived calls from the 5' RACE reads in MiXCR, one entry per CDR3 protein. The sample records hundreds of thousands of distinct CDR3 sequences, roughly half being singletons. Sequencing was performed on blood. These receptors were collected from an elderly woman in good health.

This clonotype appeared a few times. The V call is TRBV5-1, the J call TRBJ2-1; 8 nucleotides agree with TRBD1. The CDR3 spans 13 residues. The J segment lost 13 bases and the V segment lost 0 bases, leaving 6 bases of the junction unmatched. CDR1 and CDR2 (germline): SGHRS, YFSETQ. For the CDR3, the DNA is TGCGCCAGCAGCTTGGGGGACAGGTCTGAACAGTTCTTC. This encodes CASSLGDRSEQFF.

The genes are TRBV20-1 and TRBJ1-2; perhaps TRBD1 as D (5 bases). Germline loops: CDR1 DFQATT, CDR2 SNEGSKA (reference sequence). This CDR3 is built from 15 residues. Trimming removed 5 bases at V and 0 bases at J, with 16 bases between. CDR3 nucleotides: TGCAGTGCTTCGGGCGGGGCCCCGACTAACTATGGCTACACCTTC. It codes for CSASGGAPTNYGYTF.

This chain uses TRBV7-2 with TRBJ2-1; no reliable D call. V was clipped by 3 bases and J by 11 bases, with 11 bases between them. Germline CDR1 is SGHTA and CDR2 is FQGNSA. This CDR3 contains 12 residues. The CDR3, as DNA: TGTGCCAGCAGCTTTACCGGGCTCCAGCAGTTCTTC. Translation: CASSFTGLQQFF.

This clonotype was seen only a few times. The V and J genes are TRBV6-6 and TRBJ2-4; unclear D gene. The J call may be wrong; the DNA end is better matched by TRBJ2-7. Germline V gene sequence: CDR1 MNHNY, CDR2 SVGAGI (reference sequence). The CDR3 loop spans 11 amino acids. CDR3 sequence: CASSYGGEQYF. CDR3 coding DNA: TGTGCCAGCAGTTACGGCGGCGAGCAGTACTTC.

The rearrangement uses TRBV19 and TRBJ2-7; possible D gene TRBD1, 5 bases. V lost 2 bases and J lost 1, with 9 bases in between. From germline, CDR1 is LNHDA and CDR2 SQIVND (reference sequence). The CDR3 length is 14 residues. CDR3 nucleotides: TGTGCCAGTAGTATAACGCAGGGTTCCTACGAGCAGTACTTC. This encodes CASSITQGSYEQYF.

This clonotype was observed many times. This chain joins TRBV19 and TRBJ2-1, with D possibly called TRBD1 or TRBD2 (6 bases each). CDR3 size: 13 residues. The V end lost 3 bases, the J end lost 10 bases, and 13 bases lay between the germline ends. Germline loops: CDR1 LNHDA, CDR2 SQIVND (reference sequence). The CDR3 reads CASSIGLTGEQFF. The CDR3 nucleotides read TGTGCCAGTAGTATCGGACTAACAGGGGAGCAGTTCTTC.

The CDR3 loop reads CASSYDRNQETQYF. The CDR3 DNA sequence: TGTGCCAGCAGCTACGACAGAAACCAAGAGACCCAGTACTTC. The rearrangement uses TRBV2 and TRBJ2-5; D possibly corresponds to TRBD1 (5 bases). CDR1 and CDR2 from the germline V gene are SNHLY and FYNNEI. The CDR3 runs to 14 residues. Between the trimmed V and J ends, which lost 6 bases and 0 bases, there was a span of 11 bases.

This clonotype was seen only a few times. The chain recombines TRBV27 with TRBJ1-5; TRBD1 is a possible D gene (5 bases). CDR1 MNHEY and CDR2 SMNVEV come from the germline V gene (reference sequence). The CDR3 has 15 residues. V was cut by 4 bases and J by 3 bases, with 13 bases left in between. The CDR3 DNA reads TGTGCCAGCAGTTCTTACCCGGGACCCAATCAGCCCCAGCATTTT. This gives the protein CASSSYPGPNQPQHF.

The chain couples TRBV13 to TRBJ2-3; tentative D call: TRBD2 (5 bases). V lost 5 bases, J lost 4 bases, and 16 bases lay in between. Germline CDR1 reads PRHDT; CDR2 reads FYEKMQ (reference sequence). There are 15 residues in the CDR3. The CDR3 DNA reads TGTGCCAGCAGCCAAACTAGAACCCGCGCAGATACGCAGTATTTT. It yields the protein CASSQTRTRADTQYF.

This clonotype was seen repeatedly, ten times or more. The CDR3 protein is CSVVSGASSYNEQFF. CDR3 DNA sequence: TGCAGTGTGGTGAGCGGTGCCAGCTCCTACAATGAGCAGTTCTTC. The V call is TRBV20-1, the J call TRBJ2-1; D possibly corresponds to TRBD2 (5 bases). The CDR3 has 15 residues. CDR1 DFQATT and CDR2 SNEGSKA come from the germline V gene (reference sequence). Trimming took 7 bases from V and 0 from J, leaving 16 bases between them.